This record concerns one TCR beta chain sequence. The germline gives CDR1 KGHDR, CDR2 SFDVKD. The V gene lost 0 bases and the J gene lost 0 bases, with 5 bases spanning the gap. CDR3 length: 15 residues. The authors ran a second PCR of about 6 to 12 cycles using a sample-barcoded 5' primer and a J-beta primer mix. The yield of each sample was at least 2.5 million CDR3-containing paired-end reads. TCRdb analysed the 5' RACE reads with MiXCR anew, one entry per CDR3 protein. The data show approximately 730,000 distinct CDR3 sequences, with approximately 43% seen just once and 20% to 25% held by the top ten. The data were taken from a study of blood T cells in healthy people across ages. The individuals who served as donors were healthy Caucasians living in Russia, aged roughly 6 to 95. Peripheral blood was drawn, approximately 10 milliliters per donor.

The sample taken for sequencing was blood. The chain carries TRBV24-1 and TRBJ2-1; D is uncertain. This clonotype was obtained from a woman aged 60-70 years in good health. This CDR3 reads CATSDLGDSYNEQFF. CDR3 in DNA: TGTGCCACCAGTGATTTGGGGGACTCCTACAATGAGCAGTTCTTC.